This T cell receptor (beta chain) was profiled in a study of control samples from healthy donors and cancer patients. The method was immunoSEQ multiplex PCR; TCRdb's version includes in-frame clones alone and lacks a portion of them. The profile shows around 140,000 clones, roughly 91% of them singletons. This clonotype was obtained from a man aged 50-59 years with head and neck cancer. The sequencing sample was made of PBMCs.

CDR3 sequence: CASSFGGSGTGELFF. CDR3 DNA sequence: TGTGCCAGCAGCTTTGGAGGGTCAGGGACCGGGGAGCTGTTTTTT. This sequence joins TRBV7-6 and TRBJ2-2, with D possibly matching TRBD2 (6 bases). The V gene's germline CDR1 is SGHVS and CDR2 FNYEAQ. The CDR3 has 15 residues. V lost 3 bases to trimming and J lost 5 bases, with 13 bases between them.